Presented here are 7 T cell receptor beta chains from one specimen sequenced in a study of T cell responses to AZD1222 COVID-19 vaccine. TCRdb keeps only in-frame clones here, not all; method: immunoSEQ multiplex PCR. The sample comprises roughly 120,000 clones, 70% to 90% of which are singletons, and approximately 4.2% rests with the top ten. This material consisted of peripheral blood, taken on day 0 of AZD1222 vaccination. The receptors originated from an adult in good health.

This chain links TRBV28 with TRBJ1-5; D unresolved. CDR1 is MDHEN, CDR2 SYDVKM, per germline. This CDR3 is built from 14 residues. V was shortened by 3 bases and J by 2 bases, with 8 bases between the two germline ends. CDR3 region: CASSFGLGNQPQHF. In DNA, the CDR3 is TGTGCCAGCAGTTTCGGATTGGGCAATCAGCCCCAGCATTTT.

This sequence joins TRBV7-2 and TRBJ2-7; D remains unclear. Germline V gene lookup returns CDR1 SGHTA and CDR2 FQGNSA. CDR3 length: 14 residues. Deletions cut 0 bases from V and 3 bases from J, with 9 bases between. CDR3 residues: CASSLAGFNYEQYF. The CDR3 DNA is TGTGCCAGCAGCTTAGCGGGGTTCAACTACGAGCAGTACTTC.

Note on this clone: At one end, the junction sequence differs from germline, possibly due to a read error. The chain employs TRBV7-9 and TRBJ2-2, with TRBD2 identical over 7 bases. Germline CDR1 reads SEHNR; CDR2 reads FQNEAQ (reference sequence). This CDR3 has 14 amino acids. The CDR3 DNA reads TGTGCCAGCAGCGTAGCGGGCGACACCGGGGAGCTGTTTTTT. It yields the protein CASSVAGDTGELFF.

The sample holds one count of this clone. The CDR3, as DNA: TGTGCCAGCAGCTTAGCCCTACTTCCCGGGACCGGGGGTACGCAGTATTTT. Translating gives CASSLALLPGTGGTQYF. The chain couples TRBV7-8 to TRBJ2-3; D might be TRBD2 (6 bases). Between the trimmed V and J ends, which lost 0 bases and 8 bases, there was a span of 21 bases. CDR3 size: 17 residues. Germline lookup yields CDR1 SGHVS and CDR2 FQNEAQ.

The chain joins TRBV2 to TRBJ1-1; TRBD1 agrees at 7 bases. The V gene's germline CDR1 is SNHLY and CDR2 FYNNEI. This CDR3 comprises 13 residues. Trimming took 6 bases from V and 4 from J; bases not matched to a gene: 5. CDR3 in DNA: TGTGCCAGCAGCGTTGACAGGGTCACTGAAGCTTTCTTT. Protein: CASSVDRVTEAFF.

The genes are TRBV7-2 and TRBJ2-2; D call uncertain. The CDR3 sequence is 13 residues long. Germline loops: CDR1 SGHTA, CDR2 FQGNSA. V was trimmed by 3 bases and J by 1 base, leaving 3 bases between them. This CDR3 is CASSFRNTGELFF. Written as DNA, the CDR3 is TGTGCCAGCAGCTTTAGGAACACCGGGGAGCTGTTTTTT. Drawing the rest from reference TRBV7-2 and TRBJ2-2, the complete variable domain is GAGVSQSPSNKVTEKGKDVELRCDPISGHTALYWYRQSLGQGLEFLIYFQGNSAPDKSGLPSDRFSAERTGGSVSTLTIQRTQQEDSAVYLCASSFRNTGELFFGEGSRLTVL.

This rearrangement joins TRBV28 to TRBJ1-2; D gene unclear. From germline, CDR1 is MDHEN and CDR2 SYDVKM. CDR3 size: 13 residues. Trimming took 1 base from V and 7 from J, leaving 10 bases between them. CDR3 in amino acids: CASSLSVLGGYTF. CDR3 DNA sequence: TGTGCCAGCAGTTTATCCGTGTTAGGTGGCTACACCTTC.